The source of this TCR beta chain is a study of OX40 agonist ivuxolimab in advanced cancers. Overall study: Aged 23 to 79 with a mean of 60 years, they were 82.7% male. A history of anti-PD-1, anti-PD-L1 or anti-CTLA-4 therapy was acceptable, and approximately 41% had some.

This clone was seen a single time. Only in-frame clones appear in the TCRdb table, and some are missing; sequencing was by immunoSEQ multiplex PCR. The repertoire consists of some 98,000 clones, with just under 85% occurring once and the leading ten covering roughly 1.6%. The CDR3 has 14 amino acids. The V gene's germline CDR1 is MNHEY and CDR2 SMNVEV (reference sequence). With 5 bases clipped from V and 3 bases from J, the junction kept 4 bases outside the gene matches. The V call is TRBV27, the J call TRBJ2-3; 8 bases are shared with TRBD1. The starting material was CD4+ or CD8+ T cells sorted from blood, obtained in a trial of the OX40 agonist ivuxolimab. This receptor was identified in an adult with an advanced solid tumor such as melanoma, head and neck, liver or kidney cancer. The CDR3 spells CASSDRGQTDTQYF. The CDR3 nucleotides are TGTGCCAGCAGTGACAGGGGACAAACAGATACGCAGTATTTT.